Shown below are 29 T cell receptor beta chains from a single sample sequenced in a study of cytomegalovirus exposure and HLA in healthy donors. Vbeta (60) and Jbeta (13) primers were used in the PCR. Clones were read by immunoSEQ multiplex PCR, and TCRdb kept only the in-frame ones, dropping some. This sample has 100,000 to 150,000 clones, with more than 75% found just once. Sequenced input: PBMCs. The origin of the receptors is a woman aged 25 to 39 in good health and CMV-seronegative.

The V call is TRBV5-1, the J call TRBJ2-3; 8 bases are a match to TRBD1. Trimming removed 1 base from V and 0 bases from J; junction bases left unmatched: 13. CDR3 length equals 19 residues. The V gene's germline CDR1 is SGHRS and CDR2 YFSETQ. The CDR3 DNA is TGCGCCAGCAGCTTGCAGGGGTCAGGGGGCGCAGCTAGCACAGATACGCAGTATTTT. It specifies CASSLQGSGGAASTDTQYF. The full variable domain, its missing parts supplied by reference TRBV5-1 and TRBJ2-3, is KAGVTQTPRYLIKTRGQQVTLSCSPISGHRSVSWYQQTPGQGLQFLFEYFSETQRNKGNFPGRFSGRQFSNSRSEMNVSTLELGDSALYLCASSLQGSGGAASTDTQYFGPGTRLTVL.

This rearrangement joins TRBV18 to TRBJ2-7; 7 bases agree with TRBD1. The V gene end was trimmed by 3 bases and the J gene end by 3 bases; junction bases not matched to a gene: 8. CDR1 KGHSH and CDR2 LQKENI come from the germline V gene. The CDR3 consists of 15 residues. The CDR3 sequence: CASSPSRGQIYEQYF. The DNA for the CDR3 is TGTGCCAGCTCACCTTCCCGGGGACAGATCTACGAGCAGTACTTC.

The chain is built from TRBV29-1 and TRBJ1-5, with D perhaps matching TRBD1 (5 bases). The germline V gene encodes CDR1 SQVTM and CDR2 ANQGSEA. V gave up 6 bases and J gave up 4 bases, with 10 bases separating them. The CDR3 runs to 12 residues. CDR3 residues: CSVADRNQPQHF. As DNA, the CDR3 is TGCAGCGTCGCTGACAGAAATCAGCCCCAGCATTTT.

The CDR3 loop reads CASRVEASTEAFF. CDR3 nucleotide sequence: TGTGCCAGCAGGGTCGAGGCGAGCACTGAAGCTTTCTTT. V and J are TRBV2 and TRBJ1-1; D unresolved. V lost 6 bases and J 4 bases, leaving 12 bases between the germline ends. This CDR3 is 13 amino acids long. The germline V gene encodes CDR1 SNHLY and CDR2 FYNNEI.

The chain joins TRBV14 to TRBJ2-1; 8 bases align to TRBD2. The J segment lost 4 bases and the V segment lost 3 bases, leaving 5 bases of the junction unmatched. CDR3 length: 15 residues. In germline, CDR1 is SGHDN, CDR2 FVKESK. The CDR3 coding sequence is TGTGCCAGCAGCCAGCAGCGGGGGCCTTACAATGAGCAGTTCTTC. Protein sequence: CASSQQRGPYNEQFF.

The chain has TRBV21-1 and TRBJ2-3; TRBD2, the table's D call, was not compared with the DNA. TRBV21-1 is listed as a pseudogene. The CDR3 contains 17 residues. The CDR3 reads CASSKETSGRIRDTQYF. The CDR3 DNA sequence: TGTGCCAGCAGCAAAGAAACTAGCGGGAGGATTAGAGATACGCAGTATTTT.

The chain combines TRBV2 with TRBJ2-5, with 7 bases fitting TRBD2. The end of the DNA aligns better with TRBJ2-7, so the J call may be wrong. CDR1 is SNHLY, CDR2 FYNNEI, per germline. This CDR3 region has 15 residues. The CDR3 DNA reads TGTGCCAGCAGGGACTGGAGGGAGGGCTCCTACGAGCAGTACTTC. Encoded protein: CASRDWREGSYEQYF.

Of note for this clone: The sample has other DNA sequences that encode this CDR3 too. The chain carries TRBV7-9 and TRBJ1-5; TRBD1 matches at 10 bases. The germline CDR1 and CDR2 sequences are SEHNR and FQNEAQ (reference sequence). V lost 6 bases to trimming and J lost 7 bases; unmatched junction nucleotides: 6. There are 14 residues in the CDR3. This CDR3 is CASSGTGENQPQHF. CDR3 nucleotides: TGTGCCAGCAGTGGGACAGGGGAAAACCAGCCCCAGCATTTT.

The chain couples TRBV4-1 to TRBJ2-3; 14 bases fit TRBD2. J was trimmed by 5 bases and V by 3 bases; bases with no gene match: 7. The CDR3 totals 17 residues. CDR1 and CDR2 from the germline V gene are MGHRA and YSYEKL. The CDR3 DNA reads TGCGCCAGCAGCCAGACGACTAGCGGGGGGGCTGAAGATACGCAGTATTTT. It translates to CASSQTTSGGAEDTQYF.

This clone was seen once. The chain couples TRBV7-9 to TRBJ1-2; D not certain. The CDR3 covers 12 residues. Germline CDR1 reads SEHNR; CDR2 reads FQNEAQ (reference sequence). Trimming removed 5 bases at V and 8 bases at J, with 12 bases between. CDR3 sequence (DNA): TGTGCCAGCAGCGAGATCGGGGTCGGCTACACCTTC. It yields the protein CASSEIGVGYTF.

There are a few counts of this clone. The chain employs TRBV6-5 and TRBJ2-2; 8 positions agree with TRBD1. The CDR3 has 16 residues. Germline CDR1 MNHEY, CDR2 SVGAGI. V shed 0 bases and J 1 base; nucleotides not matched to a gene: 1. The CDR3 DNA is TGTGCCAGCAGTTACTCCGGACAGGGGAACACCGGGGAGCTGTTTTTT. This translates into CASSYSGQGNTGELFF.

The V gene is TRBV7-8, the J gene TRBJ2-7; 7 nucleotides align to TRBD1. Germline loops: CDR1 SGHVS, CDR2 FQNEAQ. The V segment lost 5 bases and the J segment 3 bases; nucleotides outside the gene matches: 16. There are 17 residues in the CDR3. The DNA of the CDR3 is TGTGCCAGCAGCACCCGCATCCCCGGGGACAGATTCTACGAGCAGTACTTC. The encoded protein is CASSTRIPGDRFYEQYF.

This clone showed up just once. The rearrangement joins TRBV15 to TRBJ2-5; D is undetermined. This CDR3 is built from 12 residues. Per germline, CDR1 LNHNV and CDR2 YYDKDF (reference sequence). V shed 1 base and J shed 5 bases, with 5 bases lying between them. For the CDR3, the DNA is TGTGCCACCAGCAGAGTTGAGGAGACCCAGTACTTC. This sequence encodes CATSRVEETQYF.

The chain joins TRBV5-4 to TRBJ2-7; 10 positions agree with TRBD2. Germline V gene lookup returns CDR1 SGHNT and CDR2 YYREEE (reference sequence). V gave up 4 bases and J gave up 6 bases; unmatched junction bases: 4. The CDR3 is made up of 13 amino acids. The CDR3 protein is CASSQGLASEQYF. CDR3 DNA sequence: TGTGCCAGCAGCCAGGGACTAGCGAGCGAGCAGTACTTC.

This clone occurred a few times. The chain employs TRBV7-6 and TRBJ1-2; D unclear. The CDR3 length is 13 residues. Per the germline V gene, CDR1 is SGHVS and CDR2 is FNYEAQ. The V end was cut by 3 bases, the J end by 6 bases, with 11 bases between. The CDR3 loop reads CASSFGLKDGYTF. The CDR3 DNA follows: TGTGCCAGCAGCTTCGGACTTAAGGATGGCTACACCTTC.

V is TRBV27 and J is TRBJ1-1, with no clear D. Looked up from germline, CDR1 is MNHEY and CDR2 is SMNVEV (reference sequence). The V and J ends lost 5 bases and 4 bases respectively, with 14 bases between them. The CDR3 extends over 14 amino acids. CDR3 nucleotide sequence: TGTGCCAGCAGTCCCTTCACAGCTGGCACTGAAGCTTTCTTT. Translation gives CASSPFTAGTEAFF.

The chain carries TRBV30 and TRBJ1-3, with D possibly matching TRBD1 (5 bases). V was trimmed by 0 bases and J by 3 bases, leaving 6 bases between them. The CDR3 totals 13 residues. Looked up from germline, CDR1 is GTSNPN and CDR2 is SVGIG (reference sequence). CDR3 DNA: TGTGCCTGGAGTGTACAGGTTGGAAACACCATATATTTT. It yields the protein CAWSVQVGNTIYF.

The chain is built from TRBV7-8 and TRBJ2-1; 9 nucleotides agree with TRBD2. Germline values: CDR1 SGHVS, CDR2 FQNEAQ. Trimming cost V 3 bases and J 4 bases; bases outside gene matches: 7. The CDR3 sequence is 16 residues long. CDR3 region: CASSFWLAGRYNEQFF. Written as DNA, the CDR3 is TGTGCCAGCAGCTTCTGGCTAGCGGGAAGGTACAATGAGCAGTTCTTC.

This clone was counted once. The chain couples TRBV5-1 to TRBJ2-7, with 10 bases that match TRBD1. This CDR3 has 14 amino acids. V shed 3 bases, J shed 5 bases, and the junction held 5 bases outside the gene matches. Per germline, CDR1 SGHRS and CDR2 YFSETQ. CDR3 nucleotides: TGCGCCAGCAGCTCGACAGGGGGCAGGGACGAGCAGTACTTC. This encodes CASSSTGGRDEQYF.

This sequence joins TRBV19 and TRBJ1-6; 10 positions agree with TRBD1. The junction had 9 bases not matched to a gene; V was cut back by 6 bases and J by 7 bases. The germline V gene has CDR1 LNHDA and CDR2 SQIVND (reference sequence). The CDR3 extends over 16 amino acids. The CDR3: CASSFRDRGGNSPLHF. The DNA for the CDR3 is TGTGCCAGTAGCTTCCGGGACAGGGGAGGCAATTCACCCCTCCACTTT.

J is TRBJ1-3 and V is TRBV7-8, with D possibly TRBD1 on 5 matching bases. This CDR3 region has 15 residues. The V gene's germline CDR1 is SGHVS and CDR2 FQNEAQ. Trimming left V 8 bases short and J 2 bases short, with 16 bases between. The CDR3 here is CASRPMGGAGNTIYF. CDR3 bases: TGTGCCAGCCGACCTATGGGAGGGGCTGGAAACACCATATATTTT.

This clone was counted between two and nine times. The V gene is TRBV5-6, the J gene TRBJ2-7; D may be TRBD1 (6 bases). With 1 base removed from V and 1 base from J, the gap between germline ends came to 15 bases. In germline, CDR1 is SGHDT, CDR2 YYEEEE. CDR3 length equals 16 residues. CDR3 amino acids: CASSLYRDELSYEQYF. The CDR3 DNA follows: TGTGCCAGCAGCTTGTACAGGGATGAATTATCCTACGAGCAGTACTTC.

The rearrangement links TRBV9 to TRBJ2-2; D might be TRBD1 (5 bases). This CDR3 is 14 amino acids long. V was clipped by 1 base and J by 5 bases, with 9 bases between them. Germline CDR1 is SGDLS and CDR2 is YYNGEE. The CDR3 here is CASSVQGSTGELFF. The CDR3 nucleotides read TGTGCCAGCAGCGTACAGGGTTCGACCGGGGAGCTGTTTTTT.

The chain links TRBV5-8 to TRBJ2-7, with D possibly matching TRBD1 (5 bases). Germline V lookup: CDR1 SGHTS, CDR2 YDEGEE. This CDR3 region has 12 residues. The V and J ends lost 6 bases and 3 bases respectively, with 10 bases between them. DNA of the CDR3: TGTGCCAGCACTACAGGATTCTACGAGCAGTACTTC. It encodes CASTTGFYEQYF. Filled out from reference TRBV5-8 and TRBJ2-7, the complete variable domain reads EAGVTQSPTHLIKTRGQQATLRCSPISGHTSVYWYQQALGLGLQFLLWYDEGEERNRGNFPPRFSGRQFPNYSSELNVNALELEDSALYLCASTTGFYEQYFGPGTRLTVT.

The V gene is TRBV27, the J gene TRBJ2-1; 11 bases match TRBD2. CDR1 is MNHEY, CDR2 SMNVEV, per germline (reference sequence). Germline trimming cut 2 bases from V and 5 bases from J; bases unmatched to any gene: 11. This CDR3 has 18 amino acids. The CDR3 nucleotides are TGTGCCAGCAGTTTAACCATTGGACTAGCGGGTATCCACAATGAGCAGTTCTTC. Amino acid sequence: CASSLTIGLAGIHNEQFF.

J is TRBJ2-7 and V is TRBV7-3; a weak D match, TRBD1 (5 bases). With 4 bases removed from V and 0 bases from J, the gap between germline ends came to 10 bases. The CDR3 runs to 14 residues. Germline lookup yields CDR1 SGHTA and CDR2 FQGTGA. CDR3 nucleotides: TGTGCCAGCAGCTCGGACAAGAGCTCCTACGAGCAGTACTTC. Its protein is CASSSDKSSYEQYF.

The chain uses TRBV4-3 and TRBJ1-5; TRBD1 might be the D (5 bases). Germline CDR1 LGHNA, CDR2 YSLEER. V dropped 0 bases and J dropped 0 bases, with 12 bases sitting between them. The CDR3 has 17 amino acids. The CDR3 bases are TGCGCCAGCAGCCAAGATCGGAAGGACAATAGCAATCAGCCCCAGCATTTT. The encoded protein is CASSQDRKDNSNQPQHF.

The chain links TRBV6-5 to TRBJ2-5; maybe TRBD1 (6 bases). There are 15 residues in the CDR3. Germline V CDR1 and CDR2: MNHEY, SVGAGI. Trimming pared 4 bases from V and 5 bases from J, leaving 17 bases between. DNA for the CDR3: TGTGCCAGCAGTTCCCTAAACAGGGCCCGGGAGACCCAGTACTTC. Translating gives CASSSLNRARETQYF.

The chain recombines TRBV2 with TRBJ2-1; perhaps TRBD1 as D (5 bases). The germline V gene encodes CDR1 SNHLY and CDR2 FYNNEI. Trimming cost V 2 bases and J 2 bases, with 10 bases left between them. This CDR3 spans 15 amino acids. CDR3 DNA sequence: TGTGCCAGCAGTGAAAGGGGATTAACCTACAATGAGCAGTTCTTC. This translates into CASSERGLTYNEQFF.